Sequencing of this TCR beta chain was carried out in a study of cytomegalovirus exposure and HLA in healthy donors. General study points: Accounts indicate the classifier identified cytomegalovirus status with strong specificity and sensitivity.

V dropped 3 bases and J dropped 8; count of bases not matched to a gene: 7. Germline V gene lookup returns CDR1 SQVTM and CDR2 ANQGSEA. The CDR3 is 14 residues long. The validation cohort, a group of over a hundred subjects, included the donors and was separate from the roughly 620-subject first cohort. Turning to this clone: Its antigen is unknown.

Method: immunoSEQ multiplex PCR; TCRdb's copy keeps in-frame clones and lacks some. The sample lists 150,000 to 200,000 clones; 86% were seen once. Sequenced sample: PBMCs. This sequence joins TRBV29-1 and TRBJ1-2; 12 nucleotides agree with TRBD1. The TCR comes from a woman younger than 35 in good health and CMV-seronegative. This CDR3 reads CSVESRDRGHGYTF. Here the CDR3 DNA reads TGCAGCGTTGAGTCAAGGGACAGGGGGCACGGCTACACCTTC.